This paragraph covers one TCR beta chain sequence. This clone turned up a few times. The antigen it binds to is not known. The sample holds no much larger clone one base away, and base qualities are not on file. The donors were healthy, HIV-negative adults with no recently reported acute infections or vaccinations. All donors were Caucasian adults living in Nashville, Tennessee, USA. For unsorted samples, 90 million or so PBMCs were counted, and genomic DNA was extracted using the QIAamp DNA Blood Mini kit. Blood was collected by leukapheresis, and PBMCs were isolated by Ficoll-Histopaque density gradient centrifugation and then cryopreserved in liquid nitrogen vapor phase. Using the deep immunoSEQ assay, TCR CDR3 regions were amplified from genomic DNA by multiplex PCR. Genomic DNA extracted from each cell subset was distributed evenly over all wells of several immunoSEQ 96-well plates, and each plate served as one replicate. For unsorted PBMC, each replicate PCR was loaded with 300 ng genomic DNA, equivalent to some 27,000 T cell genomes. Ten immunoSEQ deep assay plates were used to sequence the unsorted PBMC genomic DNA. The purified libraries were quantified using a Qubit 3.0 fluorometer, sized with a Bioanalyzer 2100, and then quantified again using the KAPA Library Quantification kit. Every immunoSEQ 96-well plate was sequenced on a separate single-read 150-cycle Illumina NextSeq 550 flow cell. Per the source publication's procedure: Because the immunoSEQ output held only junctional sequences and lacked quality scores, the filtering could not match the filtering applied to full-length reads. Sequences were annotated with PyIR, a Python wrapper for IgBLAST v1.9, using IMGT germline references to assign V/J genes and CDR3. Reads with weak V/J assignments (E-value above 1e-6), missing CDR3, stop codons, out-of-frame junctions, or ambiguous translated residues were removed. A V3J clonotype was defined by an identical inferred V gene, J gene, and CDR3 amino acid sequence. Percentage overlap between repertoires was calculated by dividing the number of shared unique clonotypes by the size of the smaller repertoire. Three approaches were used to assess repertoire richness: RTK rarefaction, the Chao1 estimator, and Recon v2.1 estimates of unobserved clonotypes. TCRdb re-hosts the immuneACCESS table, in-frame sequences only. Its copies lack some clones; in the studies checked, an unresolved V gene accounts for under half of them, and the cause for the rest is not known. V and J calls and clone size are copied from that table; D and trimming were computed from the DNA. This sample has some 450,000 clones in its table, and 60% to 80% of those were observed once. The leading ten clones occupy approximately 12% of the sample.

This record belongs to a study of shared clonotypes between healthy human individuals (dated by TCRdb to the early 2020s). Describing the broader study: The cohort included three men and a couple of women between 18 and 49 years of age. To estimate repertoire size and how much clonotype sharing occurs between individuals, the study deeply sequenced the blood TCR repertoires of about 5 healthy adults. Leukapheresis yielded between about 0.9 and 10 billion PBMCs per donor. To increase sequencing depth and limit assay-specific biases, TCR repertoire library preparation and sequencing were carried out by different laboratories using diverse techniques. General conclusions and limits of the study: Sampling was limited to blood, and TCR repertoires in tissue likely differ from TCR repertoires in blood. Pairwise subsampling indicated that sequencing depth was expected to affect the degree of clonotype sharing among donors. Because the study included only a small number of donors, the genetic and exposure-history diversity represented was limited.

Measured from the cysteine to the phenylalanine, the CDR3 is 12 residues long. Only CDR3 DNA is held: 36 bases, read in frame from base 1. V gives up 4 bases and J gives up 6 bases, and the segment between their germline ends measures 9 bases. CDR1 MDHEN and CDR2 SYDVKM were looked up in the germline V gene. Sample: PBMCs. The source of this sequence is a woman in her thirties or forties in good health. Some clones in this sample may be carry-over from other donors' samples. Here the chain combines TRBV28 and TRBJ1-2; a confident D gene designation cannot be given. The CDR3 protein is CASSSVSDGYTF. The nucleotide sequence reads as follows: TGTGCCAGCAGTTCCGTCTCGGATGGCTACACCTTC.